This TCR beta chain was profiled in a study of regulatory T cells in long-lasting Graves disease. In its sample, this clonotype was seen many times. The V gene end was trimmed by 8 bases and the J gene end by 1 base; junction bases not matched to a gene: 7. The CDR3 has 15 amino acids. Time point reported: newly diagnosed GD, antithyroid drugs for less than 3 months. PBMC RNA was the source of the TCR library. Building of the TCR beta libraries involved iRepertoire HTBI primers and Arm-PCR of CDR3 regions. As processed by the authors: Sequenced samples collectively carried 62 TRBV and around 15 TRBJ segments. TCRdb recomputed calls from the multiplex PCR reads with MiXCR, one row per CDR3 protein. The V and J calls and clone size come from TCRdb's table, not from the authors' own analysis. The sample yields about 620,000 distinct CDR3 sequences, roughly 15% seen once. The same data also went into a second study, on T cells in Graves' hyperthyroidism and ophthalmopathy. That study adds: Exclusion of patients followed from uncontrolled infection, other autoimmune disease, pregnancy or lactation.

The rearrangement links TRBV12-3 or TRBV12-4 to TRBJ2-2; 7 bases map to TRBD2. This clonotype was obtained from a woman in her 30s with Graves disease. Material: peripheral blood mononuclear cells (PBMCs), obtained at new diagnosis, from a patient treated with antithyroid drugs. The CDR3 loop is CASSASGENTGELFF. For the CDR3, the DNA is TGTGCCAGCTCGGCGAGCGGGGAGAACACCGGGGAGCTGTTTTTT.